This passage covers 2 T cell receptor beta chains from one sample sequenced in a study of cytomegalovirus exposure and HLA in healthy donors. PCR was performed using 60 Vbeta and 13 Jbeta primers. Generated by immunoSEQ multiplex PCR, the TCRdb table keeps only in-frame clones and is missing some. Seen here are some 200,000 clones, 79% observed once, and the top ten hold less than 2%. The sequencing sample was made of PBMCs. Receptor source: a girl aged 5-17 years in good health and CMV-seropositive.

The chain has TRBV19 and TRBJ2-2, with D possibly TRBD1 on 6 matching bases. From germline, CDR1 is LNHDA and CDR2 SQIVND (reference sequence). V dropped 7 bases and J dropped 6 bases, with 18 bases sitting between them. The CDR3 loop spans 15 amino acids. Here the CDR3 DNA reads TGTGCCAGTACCAAAAACAGGGTTGTACCCGGGGAGCTGTTTTTT. As protein: CASTKNRVVPGELFF. Complete variable domain (other parts from reference TRBV19 and TRBJ2-2): DGGITQSPKYLFRKEGQNVTLSCEQNLNHDAMYWYRQDPGQGLRLIYYSQIVNDFQKGDIAEGYSVSREKKESFPLTVTSAQKNPTAFYLCASTKNRVVPGELFFGEGSRLTVL.

The rearrangement uses TRBV6-1 and TRBJ2-7, with a tentative D call TRBD2 (5 bases). The CDR3 consists of 12 residues. V was pared by 8 bases and J by 4 bases, with 12 bases between. CDR1 is MNHNS and CDR2 is SASEGT in the germline V gene. CDR3 nucleotide sequence: TGTGCCAGCGATGAGGGCTATTACGAGCAGTACTTC. It encodes CASDEGYYEQYF.